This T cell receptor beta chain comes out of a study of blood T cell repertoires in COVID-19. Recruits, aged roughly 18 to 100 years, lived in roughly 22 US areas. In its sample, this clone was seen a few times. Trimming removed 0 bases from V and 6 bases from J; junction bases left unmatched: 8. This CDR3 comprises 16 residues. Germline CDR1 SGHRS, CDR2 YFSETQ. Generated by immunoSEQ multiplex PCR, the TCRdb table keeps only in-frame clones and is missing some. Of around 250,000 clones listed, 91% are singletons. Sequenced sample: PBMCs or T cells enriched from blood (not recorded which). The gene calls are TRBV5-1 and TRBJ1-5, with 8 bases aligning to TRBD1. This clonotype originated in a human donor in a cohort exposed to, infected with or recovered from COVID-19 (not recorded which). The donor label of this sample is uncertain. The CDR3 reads CASSLGAGGEGQPQHF. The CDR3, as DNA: TGCGCCAGCAGCTTGGGGGCAGGGGGCGAAGGTCAGCCCCAGCATTTT. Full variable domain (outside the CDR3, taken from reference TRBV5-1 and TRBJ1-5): KAGVTQTPRYLIKTRGQQVTLSCSPISGHRSVSWYQQTPGQGLQFLFEYFSETQRNKGNFPGRFSGRQFSNSRSEMNVSTLELGDSALYLCASSLGAGGEGQPQHFGDGTRLSIL.